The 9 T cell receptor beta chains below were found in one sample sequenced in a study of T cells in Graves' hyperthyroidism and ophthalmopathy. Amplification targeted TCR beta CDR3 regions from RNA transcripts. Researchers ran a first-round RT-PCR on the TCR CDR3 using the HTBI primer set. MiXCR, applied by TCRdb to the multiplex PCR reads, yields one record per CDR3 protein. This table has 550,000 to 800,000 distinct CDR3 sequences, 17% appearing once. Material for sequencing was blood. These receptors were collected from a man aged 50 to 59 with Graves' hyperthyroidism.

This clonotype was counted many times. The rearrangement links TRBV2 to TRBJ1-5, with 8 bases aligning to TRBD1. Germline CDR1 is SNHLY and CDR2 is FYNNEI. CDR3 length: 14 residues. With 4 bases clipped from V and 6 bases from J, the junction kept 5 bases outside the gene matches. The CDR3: CASSGGQDGQPQHF. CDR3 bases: TGTGCCAGCAGTGGGGGACAGGATGGTCAGCCCCAGCATTTT.

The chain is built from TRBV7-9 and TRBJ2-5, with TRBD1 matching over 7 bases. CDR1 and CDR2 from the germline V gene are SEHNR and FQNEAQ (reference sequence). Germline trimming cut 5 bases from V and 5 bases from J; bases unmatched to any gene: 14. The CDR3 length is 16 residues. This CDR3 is CASSLRGRQGRETQYF. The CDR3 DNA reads TGTGCCAGCAGCCTAAGGGGTCGACAGGGCAGGGAGACCCAGTACTTC.

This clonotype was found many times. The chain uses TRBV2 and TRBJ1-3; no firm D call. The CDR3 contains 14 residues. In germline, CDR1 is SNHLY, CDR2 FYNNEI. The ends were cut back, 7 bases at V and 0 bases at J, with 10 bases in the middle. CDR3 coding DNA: TGTGCCAGCACTTTACCAGTCTCTGGAAACACCATATATTTT. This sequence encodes CASTLPVSGNTIYF.

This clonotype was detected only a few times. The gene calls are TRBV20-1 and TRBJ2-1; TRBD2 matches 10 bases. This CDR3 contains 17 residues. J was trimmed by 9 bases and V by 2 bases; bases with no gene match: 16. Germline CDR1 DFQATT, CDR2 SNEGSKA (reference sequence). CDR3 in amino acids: CSARPRSASGSWSEQFF. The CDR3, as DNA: TGCAGTGCTAGACCCCGATCCGCTAGCGGGAGTTGGAGTGAGCAGTTCTTC.

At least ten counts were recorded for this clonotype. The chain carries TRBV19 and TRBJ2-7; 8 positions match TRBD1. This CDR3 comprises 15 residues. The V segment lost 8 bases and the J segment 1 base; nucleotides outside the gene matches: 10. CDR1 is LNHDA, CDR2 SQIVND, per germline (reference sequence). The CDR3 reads CASSRSGTGSYEQYF. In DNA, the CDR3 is TGTGCCAGTTCACGATCCGGGACAGGTTCCTACGAGCAGTACTTC.

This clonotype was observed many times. For the CDR3, the DNA is TGTGCCAGCTCACTAGCCGCGGGGGGGGAGCAGCAGTACTTC. Amino acids: CASSLAAGGEQQYF. The chain has TRBV18 and TRBJ2-7; 9 bases line up with TRBD2. This CDR3 is 14 amino acids long. Unmatched junction bases numbered 9, after V lost 4 bases and J lost 8 bases. Germline-derived CDR1 and CDR2 are KGHSH and LQKENI.

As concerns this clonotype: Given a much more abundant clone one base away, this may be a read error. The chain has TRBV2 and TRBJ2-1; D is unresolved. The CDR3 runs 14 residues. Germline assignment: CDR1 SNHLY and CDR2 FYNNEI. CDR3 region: CASTETFSYNGQFF. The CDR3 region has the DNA TGTGCCAGCACGGAGACCTTCTCCTACAATGGGCAGTTCTTC.

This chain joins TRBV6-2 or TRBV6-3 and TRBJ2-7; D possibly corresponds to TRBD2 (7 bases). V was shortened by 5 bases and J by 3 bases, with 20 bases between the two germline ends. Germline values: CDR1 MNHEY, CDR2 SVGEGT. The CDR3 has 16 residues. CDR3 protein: CASSADGGAIIYEQYF. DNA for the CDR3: TGTGCCAGCAGTGCCGATGGGGGGGCGATTATCTACGAGCAGTACTTC.

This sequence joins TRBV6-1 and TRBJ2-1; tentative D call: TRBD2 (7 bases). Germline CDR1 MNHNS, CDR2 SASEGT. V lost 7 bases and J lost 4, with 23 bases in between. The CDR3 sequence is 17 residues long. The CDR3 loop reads CASTGGGGGAFYNEQFF. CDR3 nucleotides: TGTGCCAGCACCGGAGGGGGGGGGGGGGCCTTTTACAATGAGCAGTTCTTC.